This TCR beta chain is from a study of T cell responses to AZD1222 COVID-19 vaccine. Findings of the study overall: Repertoire sampling occurred only after the peak T cell response. A mostly white British donor set with more females was recruited, and clonal diversity was possibly underestimated.

V was trimmed by 1 base and J by 6 bases, leaving 10 bases between them. The germline V gene encodes CDR1 SEHNR and CDR2 FQNEAQ (reference sequence). The CDR3 loop spans 14 amino acids. Worth noting for this clone: What it binds is unknown.

Second-dose recipients at about 4 or about 12 weeks were treated as one pooled group. The assay was immunoSEQ multiplex PCR, and TCRdb's table has in-frame clones only and misses some. Among 250,000 to 300,000 clones listed, about 94% were seen once. The source is an adult who received the AZD1222 COVID-19 vaccine. The chain couples TRBV7-9 to TRBJ1-5, with D perhaps TRBD1 (5 bases). The material sequenced was peripheral blood, taken 28 days after the second AZD1222 dose. The CDR3 region is CASSLDGGGQPQHF. In DNA, the CDR3 is TGTGCCAGCAGCTTAGATGGGGGGGGTCAGCCCCAGCATTTT.